The sequence of this TCR beta chain was determined in a study of blood T cells in healthy people across ages (dated by TCRdb to about 2015). Regarding the study in general: Template switching captured roughly one uniquely barcoded TCR beta cDNA molecule per two T cells in model experiments. To avoid experimental bias, donors of different ages were distributed randomly across sequencing lanes. To track age-related changes in TCR beta repertoire diversity, the study relied on deep sequencing normalized with unique cDNA molecular identifiers. The study analyzed two additional independent replicas of 1 million unique cDNA reads from the same blood draw for two donors, one aged 18 to 29 and one aged 80 or older. The donors were divided into four age groups: young (average about 16 years), middle-aged (approximately 42), aged (approximately 64) and long-lived (approximately 74). What the research found in general, with its limitations: Bulk unsorted PBMC profiling prevented conclusive comparison of naive and antigen-experienced compartments. Compared with the aged group, the long-lived group had more naive CD4+ T cells, fewer expanded clones and increased TCR diversity, a pattern suggesting age selection. Estimates of total diversity based on one million sequenced T cells were regarded as lower bounds and as underestimates. Donor CMV infection status was unknown, potentially confounding age-related changes in expanded clonotypes. There was a strong correlation between observed TCR beta diversity and the percentage of naive T cells measured by flow cytometry. Observed TCR beta diversity per million T cells fell roughly linearly with age, and a significant reduction was already apparent by age around 40.

Points on this clonotype: It has no known antigen specificity. Qualities for individual bases were not recorded, and no much larger clone is one base off.

Receptor amplification or capture employed 5' RACE. Sequenced on an Illumina HiSeq 2500. The second PCR ran for about 6 to 12 cycles and used a J-beta primer mix along with a sample-barcoded 5' primer. Each TCR beta cDNA molecule received a unique molecular identifier from a template-switch 5' adaptor carrying 12 random nucleotides. Each sample yielded at least 3 million CDR3-containing paired-end reads. First-strand cDNA synthesis was performed from all RNA using the Mint cDNA synthesis kit, with priming by a TRBC-specific oligonucleotide. All cDNA was treated with uracil-DNA glycosylase and then went through a first 18-cycle PCR with the universal primers M1SS and BC2_uni_R. The study's processing was this. For normalization, 1 million high-quality reads, each with a distinct molecular identifier, were randomly selected from each sample. Reads sharing molecular identifiers were discarded rather than binned into consensus sequences. MiTCR, set to a Q25 quality threshold and the strictest error-elimination algorithm, was used for CDR3 identification, clonotype clustering and error correction. A nonparametric unseen species model with Euler transformation was used to estimate lower-bound total TCR beta diversity. Starting from the raw public reads, TCRdb applied fastp trimming at Q25, assembled clones with MiXCR and retained in-frame beta chains. CDR3 protein sequences are deduplicated, and each keeps its most common genes and DNA. The V and J calls and clone size come from TCRdb's table, not from the authors' own analysis. The sample yields 650,000 to 800,000 distinct CDR3 sequences; about 42% were counted once. The ten top clones hold about a fifth of the sample.

The 39 donors, aged about 6 to 95 years, were systemically healthy Caucasian individuals from Russia. Ten milliliters of peripheral blood were drawn from each donor into EDTA-treated Vacutainer tubes. Ficoll-Paque density-gradient centrifugation was used to isolate PBMCs, with at least 6.5 million per sample. Trizol reagent was used to extract total RNA from the PBMCs, yielding at least 5.5 micrograms per sample. For every donor, flow cytometry on a PBMC aliquot measured the percentage of naive CD45RAhigh/CD27high T cells. The sequenced material came from blood. This clonotype was obtained from a man in his 60s in good health.

The nucleotide sequence is given as TGTGCCAGCAGCTCGACTGCGAATGAAAAACTGTTTTTT. It codes for CASSSTANEKLFF. The chain is encoded by TRBV7-9 joined to TRBJ1-4; the D gene cannot be resolved reliably. From a lookup of the germline V gene (reference sequence), CDR1 and CDR2 are SEHNR and FQNEAQ. V and J are truncated by 4 bases and 5 bases respectively, leaving an intervening sequence of 8 bases. The CDR3 spans 13 residues, from the cysteine through the phenylalanine. Kept here is only the CDR3 DNA, which spans 39 bases and is read in frame from base 1.